The 16 T cell receptor beta chains given below trace back to one sample, sequenced in a study of response to subunit inactivated influenza vaccine. TCRdb re-derived calls from the RT-PCR reads in MiXCR, one entry per CDR3 protein. The sample shows over 400,000 distinct CDR3 sequences, approximately 13% of them seen only once. The starting material was PBMCs from blood, obtained roughly 47 days after vaccination. Receptors were obtained from a man aged 45-65 years who received an inactivated influenza vaccine.

Comment on this clonotype: A much larger clone differs from this one at a single base, so this may be a read error. The chain has TRBV7-2 and TRBJ2-1; D could derive from TRBD1 or TRBD2 (6 bases each). Germline CDR1 is SGHTA and CDR2 is FQGNSA. The CDR3 runs to 15 residues. DNA for the CDR3: TGTGCCAGCAGCTCCACTTACGGGGGCTACAATGAGAAGTTCTTC. Protein sequence: CASSSTYGGYNEKFF.

The gene calls are TRBV5-1 and TRBJ2-3; 7 bases are a match to TRBD2. This CDR3 comprises 16 residues. CDR1 and CDR2 from the germline V gene are SGHRS and YFSETQ. V lost 4 bases, J lost 0 bases, and 8 bases stayed unmatched. CDR3: CASSTGGAVSTDTQYF. Here the CDR3 DNA reads TGCGCCAGCAGCACGGGAGGCGCTGTTAGCACAGATACGCAGTATTTT.

This clonotype was counted ten times or more. This rearrangement joins TRBV11-2 to TRBJ2-7; maybe TRBD1 (6 bases). Trimming cost V 1 base and J 2 bases, with 18 bases left between them. The CDR3 has 17 residues. CDR1 is SGHAT and CDR2 is FQNNGV in the germline V gene. DNA for the CDR3: TGTGCCAGCAGCTTAGTGGGACACCAATACCGACCCTACGAGCAGTACTTC. It codes for CASSLVGHQYRPYEQYF.

This clonotype was recorded a few times. The rearrangement uses TRBV15 and TRBJ2-1; D gene uncertain. The CDR3 is 14 amino acids. V was trimmed by 0 bases and J by 7 bases, leaving 10 bases between them. Germline-derived CDR1 and CDR2 are LNHNV and YYDKDF (reference sequence). The CDR3 here is CATSRDFGRNEQFF. The DNA of the CDR3 is TGTGCCACCAGCAGAGATTTTGGGCGGAATGAGCAGTTCTTC.

This clonotype showed up many times. V usage is TRBV10-3 and J usage is TRBJ2-7, with D perhaps matching TRBD2 (6 bases). V gave up 3 bases and J gave up 4 bases, with 19 bases separating them. The V gene's germline CDR1 is ENHRY and CDR2 SYGVKD. CDR3 size: 16 residues. The CDR3 sequence is CAISDLDWGAGYEQYF. The CDR3 nucleotides are TGTGCCATCAGTGACCTCGACTGGGGCGCGGGGTACGAGCAGTACTTC.

This clonotype was seen a few times. The rearrangement links TRBV6-2 or TRBV6-3 to TRBJ1-6, with D maybe TRBD1 (6 bases). Germline loops: CDR1 MNHEY, CDR2 SVGEGT. This CDR3 contains 15 residues. Trimming removed 4 bases from V and 6 bases from J, with 13 bases in between. The CDR3 nucleotides read TGTGCCAGCAGTTTCTTACAGGGACCTAATTCACCCCTCCACTTT. This translates into CASSFLQGPNSPLHF.

Ten or more counts support this clonotype. The CDR3 sequence: CASSLSRAGITEAFF. The CDR3 region has the DNA TGTGCCAGCAGTTTATCGCGGGCAGGGATAACTGAAGCTTTCTTT. V is TRBV27 and J is TRBJ1-1, with a weak D call TRBD1 (5 bases). Trimming pared 0 bases from V and 5 bases from J, leaving 13 bases between. Germline CDR1 and CDR2: MNHEY and SMNVEV (reference sequence). This CDR3 comprises 15 residues.

The chain is built from TRBV5-1 and TRBJ2-1; D is possibly TRBD1 or TRBD2 (5 bases each). The CDR3 is 15 amino acids. Germline V gives CDR1 SGHRS, CDR2 YFSETQ. V lost 2 bases to trimming and J lost 2 bases, with 11 bases between them. DNA of the CDR3: TGCGCCAGCAGCTTAGGGGACCCAACCTACAATGAGCAGTTCTTC. Translation gives CASSLGDPTYNEQFF.

This clonotype was detected only a few times. J is TRBJ2-1 and V is TRBV20-1; D remains unclear. Trimming took off 0 bases at V and 2 bases at J, with 8 bases between the two ends. Looked up from germline, CDR1 is DFQATT and CDR2 is SNEGSKA (reference sequence). The CDR3 length is 14 residues. The CDR3 sequence: CSARDRSTYNEQFF. The CDR3 bases are TGCAGTGCTAGAGACAGGTCCACCTACAATGAGCAGTTCTTC.

The genes are TRBV7-2 and TRBJ1-4; maybe TRBD1 (6 bases). Trimming removed 5 bases at V and 7 bases at J, with 17 bases between. Germline V CDR1 and CDR2: SGHTA, FQGNSA. The CDR3 is 15 residues long. CDR3 coding DNA: TGTGCCAGCAGCCTTTGGGGGGCAAGGGGTGAAAAACTGTTTTTT. Its protein product is CASSLWGARGEKLFF.

This clonotype has only a few counts. This rearrangement joins TRBV20-1 to TRBJ1-1, with 9 bases that match TRBD1. This CDR3 region has 14 residues. Per the germline V gene, CDR1 is DFQATT and CDR2 is SNEGSKA (reference sequence). Trimming took 4 bases from V and 4 from J; bases not matched to a gene: 7. The chain's CDR3 is CSAIPDRGGTEAFF. DNA of the CDR3: TGCAGTGCTATTCCGGACAGGGGAGGCACTGAAGCTTTCTTT.

The chain joins TRBV4-3 to TRBJ2-1, with TRBD2 as a possible D gene (5 bases). From germline, CDR1 is LGHNA and CDR2 YSLEER. The CDR3 runs 15 residues. The germline V and J ends were trimmed by 0 bases and 14 bases, with 20 bases remaining between them. The CDR3 DNA sequence: TGCGCCAGCAGCCAAGATTTAAGTAGTCCTAGCCAAAAGTTCTTC. Amino acids: CASSQDLSSPSQKFF.

In this sample, this clonotype turned up a few times. The rearrangement links TRBV11-2 to TRBJ1-5; D possibly corresponds to TRBD1 (5 bases). The CDR3 is 15 amino acids. With 0 bases removed from V and 7 bases from J, the gap between germline ends came to 13 bases. Germline V gives CDR1 SGHAT, CDR2 FQNNGV. For the CDR3, the DNA is TGTGCCAGCAGCTTAGATCCCCAGGGAAGGCAGCCCCAGCATTTT. It specifies CASSLDPQGRQPQHF.

This clonotype was seen more than once but under ten times. The chain joins TRBV9 to TRBJ2-3; D uncertain. CDR1 SGDLS and CDR2 YYNGEE come from the germline V gene. The CDR3 has 12 amino acids. Trimming cost V 0 bases and J 5 bases, with 4 bases left between them. CDR3 loop: CASSVDGDTQYF. CDR3 DNA: TGTGCCAGCAGCGTAGATGGAGATACGCAGTATTTT.

In this sample, this clonotype turned up a few times. Here the CDR3 DNA reads TGTGCCAGCAGCTTACTTAGTGAGGCCTTCAATGAGCAGTTCTTC. This sequence encodes CASSLLSEAFNEQFF. The chain uses TRBV7-8 and TRBJ2-1, with unresolved D. V was trimmed by 2 bases and J by 6 bases, leaving 14 bases between them. The germline gives CDR1 SGHVS, CDR2 FQNEAQ. This CDR3 spans 15 amino acids.

This clonotype has only a few counts. This chain joins TRBV7-2 and TRBJ2-7, with TRBD1 matching over 11 bases. The CDR3 is 17 residues long. The germline V gene encodes CDR1 SGHTA and CDR2 FQGNSA. V dropped 5 bases and J dropped 3; count of bases not matched to a gene: 12. The CDR3, as DNA: TGTGCCAGCAGCAAACGAGGCTCGGGACAGGGGGTCTACGAGCAGTACTTC. It translates to CASSKRGSGQGVYEQYF.